The following is a T cell receptor beta chain sequence with its context. Its target is not known. This specimen belongs to a study of T cell responses to AZD1222 COVID-19 vaccine. Study-wide findings and caveats: Repertoires in all cases were sampled only once the peak T cell response had passed. Vaccination with two AZD1222 doses was followed by a rise in Spike-specific TCR breadth and depth. Donors were largely white British and mainly female; clonal diversity was possibly underestimated.

Looked up from germline, CDR1 is SGHTA and CDR2 is FQGNSA. The CDR3 contains 15 residues. Trimming removed 3 bases from V and 0 bases from J, with 9 bases in between. Clones were read by immunoSEQ multiplex PCR, and TCRdb kept only the in-frame ones, dropping some. This sample has 80,000 to 95,000 clones, with 75% to 95% found just once. The origin of this receptor is an adult who received the AZD1222 COVID-19 vaccine. The V and J genes are TRBV7-2 and TRBJ2-1; D possibly uses TRBD1 or TRBD2 (5 bases each). The sequenced sample was peripheral blood, obtained 28 days after the second AZD1222 dose. The CDR3: CASSFRDPSYNEQFF. The DNA for the CDR3 is TGTGCCAGCAGCTTCCGGGACCCCTCCTACAATGAGCAGTTCTTC.